Presented here are 23 T cell receptor beta chains from one specimen sequenced in a study of follicular helper T cells after annual influenza vaccination. Measured with immunoSEQ multiplex PCR; TCRdb has only the in-frame clones, and not every one. The sample has under 9,500 clones; around 90% are singletons. Specified time point: 2015-2016 season, pre-vaccination. Material: CXCR5+ CD38- circulating T follicular helper cells from blood, obtained on the day of influenza vaccination. As for subset: circulating Tfh, non-naive CD4+CXCR5+PD-1+ (ICOS+CD38+ or ICOS-CD38-). Source of these receptors: an adult who received the influenza vaccine.

The rearrangement joins TRBV7-2 to TRBJ1-2; TRBD1 matches at 7 bases. The V and J ends lost 5 bases and 0 bases, in that order; junction bases with no gene match: 3. Germline loops: CDR1 SGHTA, CDR2 FQGNSA. The CDR3 is 14 amino acids. CDR3 sequence (DNA): TGTGCCAGCAGCCCCGGGACAGCTAACTATGGCTACACCTTC. Translated, it gives CASSPGTANYGYTF.

This chain uses TRBV5-5 with TRBJ1-2, with 11 positions matching TRBD1. V was clipped by 3 bases and J by 8 bases; unmatched bases: 9. The length of the CDR3 is 15 residues. Looked up from germline, CDR1 is SGHKS and CDR2 is YYEKEE (reference sequence). The CDR3 DNA follows: TGTGCCAGCAGCTCCAGACCGGGACAGGGGGAAGGCTACACCTTC. Its protein product is CASSSRPGQGEGYTF.

CDR3 protein: CASSPGTSGGLNQETQYF. CDR3 coding DNA: TGTGCCAGCAGCCCCGGGACTAGCGGGGGGCTAAACCAAGAGACCCAGTACTTC. The rearrangement joins TRBV11-3 to TRBJ2-5; 15 nucleotides align to TRBD2. The germline V gene encodes CDR1 SGHNT and CDR2 YENEEA. There are 18 residues in the CDR3. Trimming took 5 bases from V and 0 from J; bases not matched to a gene: 7.

This chain joins TRBV7-2 and TRBJ2-4; weak D call: TRBD2 (6 bases). From germline, CDR1 is SGHTA and CDR2 FQGNSA. V lost 1 base and J 0 bases, leaving 16 bases between the germline ends. This CDR3 contains 18 residues. The CDR3 reads CASSLVRRGELAKNIQYF. CDR3 bases: TGTGCCAGCAGCTTAGTACGGCGGGGTGAGCTAGCCAAAAACATTCAGTACTTC.

This clone was seen more than once but under ten times. V usage is TRBV11-2 and J usage is TRBJ1-2; D may be TRBD1 (6 bases). The germline V gene has CDR1 SGHAT and CDR2 FQNNGV. The V gene lost 4 bases and the J gene lost 10 bases, with 22 bases spanning the gap. This CDR3 has 15 amino acids. The CDR3 coding sequence is TGTGCCAGCAGCTCCTTCCTAGGACAGATCGAGGCCTACACCTTC. This translates into CASSSFLGQIEAYTF.

This chain uses TRBV5-1 with TRBJ1-1; 7 nucleotides agree with TRBD1. The CDR3 loop spans 14 amino acids. Germline V gene lookup returns CDR1 SGHRS and CDR2 YFSETQ. The CDR3 protein is CASAQGDQNTEAFF. In DNA form, the CDR3 reads TGCGCTTCCGCCCAGGGGGATCAGAACACTGAAGCTTTCTTT.

The rearrangement links TRBV6-5 to TRBJ2-1; 7 nucleotides agree with TRBD2. The V segment lost 6 bases and the J segment 15 bases; nucleotides outside the gene matches: 11. Looked up from germline, CDR1 is MNHEY and CDR2 is SVGAGI. There are 12 residues in the CDR3. CDR3 nucleotides: TGTGCCAGCAGCTCCGAAGCTAGCGGTCTGTTCTTC. The encoded protein is CASSSEASGLFF.

V and J are TRBV2 and TRBJ1-2; D gene uncertain. Looked up from germline, CDR1 is SNHLY and CDR2 is FYNNEI. This CDR3 is 13 amino acids long. Trimming cost V 1 base and J 4 bases, with 7 bases left between them. In DNA, the CDR3 is TGTGCCAGCAGTGAAGGGGCTATCTATGGCTACACCTTC. Amino acids: CASSEGAIYGYTF.

This chain uses TRBV7-9 with TRBJ2-6; D unresolved. CDR1 and CDR2 (germline): SEHNR, FQNEAQ (reference sequence). V shed 5 bases and J shed 2 bases, with 10 bases lying between them. The CDR3 is 15 amino acids. CDR3 sequence: CASSARRTGANVLTF. In nucleotides, the CDR3 is TGTGCCAGCAGCGCACGCAGAACTGGGGCCAACGTCCTGACTTTC.

The genes are TRBV6-1 and TRBJ1-2; 7 bases line up with TRBD1. The CDR3 is 17 amino acids. Germline lookup yields CDR1 MNHNS and CDR2 SASEGT. Trimming removed 2 bases from V and 5 bases from J; junction bases left unmatched: 14. CDR3 sequence: CASSESAGTALGYGYTF. For the CDR3, the DNA is TGTGCCAGCAGTGAATCAGCCGGGACAGCTCTCGGGTATGGCTACACCTTC.

This chain connects TRBV11-1 to TRBJ2-7; 8 bases agree with TRBD1. Trimming took 5 bases from V and 3 from J; bases not matched to a gene: 3. Germline CDR1 and CDR2: SGHAT and FQDESV (reference sequence). CDR3 length: 13 residues. CDR3 bases: TGTGCCAGCAGCCCGGGACAGGACTACGAGCAGTACTTC. This gives the protein CASSPGQDYEQYF.

The chain recombines TRBV5-4 with TRBJ2-3, with 9 bases that match TRBD2. This CDR3 has 16 amino acids. Looked up from germline, CDR1 is SGHNT and CDR2 is YYREEE (reference sequence). V trimming: 4 bases; J trimming: 4 bases; junction bases outside the gene matches: 10. The CDR3 nucleotides are TGTGCCAGCAGCCCTCAGAAACTAGCGGGTGCAGATACGCAGTATTTT. As protein: CASSPQKLAGADTQYF.

The DNA of the CDR3 is TGTGCCAGCAGTGAAAGACAGGGAATGGGCACCGGGGAGCTGTTTTTT. Translated, it gives CASSERQGMGTGELFF. The V and J genes are TRBV6-1 and TRBJ2-2, with 7 bases that match TRBD1. From germline, CDR1 is MNHNS and CDR2 SASEGT. CDR3 length: 16 residues. The trim removed 2 bases at V and 4 bases at J, leaving 7 bases unmatched.

The chain couples TRBV7-2 to TRBJ1-1; 12 bases align to TRBD1. Germline V CDR1 and CDR2: SGHTA, FQGNSA. V lost 1 base, J lost 8 bases, and 2 bases stayed unmatched. This CDR3 is 14 amino acids long. Written as DNA, the CDR3 is TGTGCCAGCAGCTTAGTGGGGACAGGGGGCGAAGCTTTCTTT. Encoded protein: CASSLVGTGGEAFF.

This rearrangement joins TRBV12-5 to TRBJ1-4; D might be TRBD1 (5 bases). CDR3 length: 16 residues. Per germline, CDR1 LGHNT and CDR2 FRNRAP. V gave up 1 base and J gave up 1 base, with 10 bases separating them. CDR3 residues: CASGLGSGGTNEKLFF. As DNA, the CDR3 is TGTGCTAGTGGTTTGGGCTCGGGGGGAACTAATGAAAAACTGTTTTTT. Using reference TRBV12-5 and TRBJ1-4 for the parts outside the CDR3, the full variable domain is DARVTQTPRHKVTEMGQEVTMRCQPILGHNTVFWYRQTMMQGLELLAYFRNRAPLDDSGMPKDRFSAEMPDATLATLKIQPSEPRDSAVYFCASGLGSGGTNEKLFFGSGTQLSVL.

This clone was found once. The chain carries TRBV5-1 and TRBJ1-1; 8 bases map to TRBD1. The CDR3 is 14 residues long. From germline, CDR1 is SGHRS and CDR2 YFSETQ. J lost 1 base, V lost 7 bases, and 6 bases had no gene match. CDR3 sequence (DNA): TGCGCCAGCGCGCTAGGGACAGGGAACACTGAAGCTTTCTTT. This translates into CASALGTGNTEAFF. The variable domain in full, completed from reference TRBV5-1 and TRBJ1-1, reads KAGVTQTPRYLIKTRGQQVTLSCSPISGHRSVSWYQQTPGQGLQFLFEYFSETQRNKGNFPGRFSGRQFSNSRSEMNVSTLELGDSALYLCASALGTGNTEAFFGQGTRLTVV.

The V call is TRBV5-6, the J call TRBJ2-3; either TRBD1 or TRBD2 may fit D (5 bases each). The length of the CDR3 is 17 residues. CDR1 is SGHDT, CDR2 YYEEEE, per germline. Trimming removed 0 bases at V and 2 bases at J, with 16 bases between. The CDR3 DNA follows: TGTGCCAGCAGCTTGGAGAGGGGACCAGGTTACACAGATACGCAGTATTTT. The encoded protein is CASSLERGPGYTDTQYF.

This clone was recorded only once. The chain joins TRBV19 to TRBJ2-3; D could derive from TRBD1 or TRBD2 (6 bases each). V was trimmed by 3 bases and J by 4 bases, leaving 14 bases between them. This CDR3 has 15 residues. CDR1 is LNHDA, CDR2 SQIVND, per germline (reference sequence). The CDR3 here is CASSIFEGGSDTQYF. The CDR3 DNA sequence: TGTGCCAGTAGTATTTTTGAGGGGGGTTCAGATACGCAGTATTTT.

The chain employs TRBV19 and TRBJ2-1; D is unresolved. In germline, CDR1 is LNHDA, CDR2 SQIVND (reference sequence). This CDR3 has 12 amino acids. The ends were cut back, 2 bases at V and 6 bases at J, with 5 bases in the middle. CDR3 sequence (DNA): TGTGCCAGTAGTATACGGTTCAATGAGCAGTTCTTC. Its translation: CASSIRFNEQFF.

The rearrangement joins TRBV12-5 to TRBJ1-5; possibly TRBD1 for D (5 bases). This CDR3 has 14 amino acids. Trimming shortened V by 6 bases and J by 5 bases, and 14 bases separated the two germline ends. From germline, CDR1 is LGHNT and CDR2 FRNRAP. The CDR3 sequence: CASGGGNQDQPQHF. The DNA for the CDR3 is TGTGCTAGTGGCGGGGGTAATCAAGATCAGCCCCAGCATTTT.

The rearrangement links TRBV27 to TRBJ2-6, with TRBD1 matching over 9 bases. Germline assignment: CDR1 MNHEY and CDR2 SMNVEV (reference sequence). The CDR3 consists of 17 residues. The V segment lost 7 bases and the J segment 1 base; nucleotides outside the gene matches: 8. In DNA form, the CDR3 reads TGTGCCAGCAAATCCCCGGGACAGGGATCTGGGGCCAACGTCCTGACTTTC. Translating gives CASKSPGQGSGANVLTF.

The chain couples TRBV7-2 to TRBJ2-3; no clear D gene. Germline assignment: CDR1 SGHTA and CDR2 FQGNSA. Trimming pared 9 bases from V and 3 bases from J, leaving 13 bases between. CDR3 length: 13 residues. Here the CDR3 reads CARGLPGTDTQYF. CDR3 sequence (DNA): TGTGCCAGAGGGCTCCCGGGTACAGATACGCAGTATTTT.

The chain joins TRBV15 to TRBJ1-2, with 7 bases fitting TRBD1. V shed 1 base, J shed 4 bases, and the junction held 3 bases outside the gene matches. Germline values: CDR1 LNHNV, CDR2 YYDKDF (reference sequence). The CDR3 has 14 residues. Written as DNA, the CDR3 is TGTGCCACCAGCAGAGGGGGACAGTTCTATGGCTACACCTTC. Protein: CATSRGGQFYGYTF.